Included here is one T cell receptor beta chain sequence, with context. The data derive from a study of blood T cell repertoires in COVID-19. For the study at large: There were acute and convalescent COVID-19 samples, and they came from the United States, Italy and Spain. PBMCs, B-cell-depleted T cells, or T cells provided the cDNA or gDNA that made up the material.

How the authors handled the data: Cell counts per sample came from amplifying reference gene primers. The method was immunoSEQ multiplex PCR; TCRdb's version includes in-frame clones alone and lacks a portion of them. Clone size and V and J calls were adopted from that table, with D and trimming inferred from the DNA. Of 95,000 to 150,000 clones in the sample, 70% to 80% were seen once. The CDR3 totals 16 residues. Per germline, CDR1 KGHSH and CDR2 LQKENI. The ends lost 4 bases at V and 8 bases at J; junction bases unmatched: 14. The sequence was obtained from a human donor in a cohort sampled during active COVID-19. Sequenced sample: peripheral blood. This chain uses TRBV18 with TRBJ1-2; TRBD1 matches at 9 bases. The CDR3 protein is CASSRLQIRDREGYTF. CDR3 in DNA: TGTGCCAGCTCACGCCTTCAAATCCGGGACAGGGAGGGCTACACCTTC.